The 16 T cell receptor beta chains below all came from one sample that was sequenced in a study of T cell responses to AZD1222 COVID-19 vaccine. Method: immunoSEQ multiplex PCR; TCRdb's copy keeps in-frame clones and lacks some. The table has approximately 150,000 clones, under 95% seen once. The sample here was peripheral blood, taken 28 days after the second AZD1222 dose. The receptors derive from an adult who received the AZD1222 COVID-19 vaccine.

This CDR3 reads CASSFRGRGHEKLFF. The CDR3 DNA follows: TGTGCCAGCAGCTTTAGGGGGCGGGGTCATGAAAAACTGTTTTTT. The genes are TRBV5-8 and TRBJ1-4; 7 nucleotides agree with TRBD1. With 2 bases clipped from V and 6 bases from J, the junction kept 7 bases outside the gene matches. From germline, CDR1 is SGHTS and CDR2 YDEGEE. The length of the CDR3 is 15 residues.

The chain has TRBV6-5 and TRBJ1-2; perhaps TRBD1 as D (6 bases). Germline loops: CDR1 MNHEY, CDR2 SVGAGI. V dropped 6 bases and J dropped 5 bases, with 19 bases sitting between them. The CDR3 sequence is 15 residues long. The CDR3 DNA reads TGTGCCAGCAGACCTAACAGGGTTTCGAGTTATGGCTACACCTTC. Translation: CASRPNRVSSYGYTF.

The V gene is TRBV7-9, the J gene TRBJ1-6; D is possibly TRBD1 (5 bases). The CDR3 has 15 residues. The V and J ends lost 5 bases and 7 bases respectively, with 15 bases between them. CDR1 is SEHNR and CDR2 is FQNEAQ in the germline V gene (reference sequence). The CDR3 nucleotides read TGTGCCAGCAGCCCTGGGGGACGGGAGAATTCACCCCTCCACTTT. Amino acid sequence: CASSPGGRENSPLHF.

The chain recombines TRBV7-9 with TRBJ1-2; D gene ambiguous. Looked up from germline, CDR1 is SEHNR and CDR2 is FQNEAQ (reference sequence). The V and J ends lost 0 bases and 1 base respectively, with 12 bases between them. There are 16 residues in the CDR3. The CDR3: CASSLAWETVNYGYTF. The CDR3 DNA follows: TGTGCCAGCAGCTTAGCGTGGGAAACAGTTAACTATGGCTACACCTTC. Combining the CDR3 with reference TRBV7-9 and TRBJ1-2 gives the whole variable domain DTGVSQNPRHKITKRGQNVTFRCDPISEHNRLYWYRQTLGQGPEFLTYFQNEAQLEKSRLLSDRFSAERPKGSFSTLEIQRTEQGDSAMYLCASSLAWETVNYGYTFGSGTRLTVV.

This sequence joins TRBV7-3 and TRBJ2-1; perhaps TRBD2 as D (6 bases). Germline V gene lookup returns CDR1 SGHTA and CDR2 FQGTGA. The CDR3 sequence is 16 residues long. V shed 5 bases and J shed 7 bases, with 21 bases lying between them. The CDR3 sequence is CASSIERGLPPNEQFF. CDR3 nucleotides: TGTGCCAGCAGCATTGAACGGGGACTCCCTCCGAATGAGCAGTTCTTC.

The chain recombines TRBV11-3 with TRBJ1-4; D gene ambiguous. The ends were cut back, 2 bases at V and 8 bases at J, with 30 bases in the middle. Germline V gene lookup returns CDR1 SGHNT and CDR2 YENEEA. CDR3 length equals 20 residues. As DNA, the CDR3 is TGTGCCAGCAGCTTAAGGCGAGGTACGAAGAGGATTCTAAGCAACGAAAAACTGTTTTTT. As protein: CASSLRRGTKRILSNEKLFF.

V and J are TRBV7-3 and TRBJ1-6, with D uncertain. Germline CDR1 reads SGHTA; CDR2 reads FQGTGA. Trimming took 5 bases from V and 8 from J, leaving 10 bases between them. There are 13 residues in the CDR3. The CDR3 nucleotides are TGTGCCAGCAGCCTTACTAGCGATTCACCCCTCCACTTT. Protein sequence: CASSLTSDSPLHF.

The chain employs TRBV3-1 (or the pseudogene TRBV3-2) and TRBJ1-5; D gene uncertain. Per the germline V gene, CDR1 is LGHDT and CDR2 is YNNKEL (reference sequence). The CDR3 loop spans 13 amino acids. V shed 6 bases and J shed 4 bases, with 10 bases lying between them. The CDR3 coding sequence is TGTGCCAGCAGTCAAACGGGTAATCAGCCCCAGCATTTT. It yields the protein CASSQTGNQPQHF.

CDR3 sequence (DNA): TGTGCCAGCACGGAAGCTAACTATGGCTACACCTTC. Its protein is CASTEANYGYTF. The V and J genes are TRBV7-9 and TRBJ1-2; no firm D call. This CDR3 contains 12 residues. Trimming cost V 7 bases and J 0 bases, with 6 bases left between them. Germline V gene data show CDR1 as SEHNR and CDR2 as FQNEAQ (reference sequence).

This clone occurred once. This rearrangement joins TRBV25-1 to TRBJ2-6; D uncertain. The germline V gene encodes CDR1 MGHDK and CDR2 SYGVNS. The CDR3 is 16 residues long. V lost 5 bases, J lost 4 bases, and 15 bases lay in between. CDR3 DNA sequence: TGTGCCAGCAGTCCCCGGGCTGGAGCGGGGGCCAACGTCCTGACTTTC. Amino acid sequence: CASSPRAGAGANVLTF.

A note on this clone: Different DNA sequences within this sample yield the same CDR3. The V and J genes are TRBV4-1 and TRBJ2-2, with TRBD1 matching 8 bases. There are 19 residues in the CDR3. Germline CDR1 reads MGHRA; CDR2 reads YSYEKL. V shed 3 bases and J 4 bases; nucleotides not matched to a gene: 16. This CDR3 is CASSHQVAGGVFTTGELFF. CDR3 sequence (DNA): TGCGCCAGCAGCCACCAAGTGGCAGGGGGCGTCTTTACCACCGGGGAGCTGTTTTTT.

The chain employs TRBV13 and TRBJ1-6, with D maybe TRBD1 (5 bases). Trimming took off 3 bases at V and 9 bases at J, with 12 bases between the two ends. Germline V gene sequence: CDR1 PRHDT, CDR2 FYEKMQ (reference sequence). This CDR3 is built from 14 residues. The CDR3 DNA is TGTGCCAGCAGCTTTAGAGGGACCGGTTCACCCCTCCACTTT. Its translation is CASSFRGTGSPLHF. The variable domain in full, with the rest retrieved from reference TRBV13 and TRBJ1-6, is AAGVIQSPRHLIKEKRETATLKCYPIPRHDTVYWYQQGPGQDPQFLISFYEKMQSDKGSIPDRFSAQQFSDYHSELNMSSLELGDSALYFCASSFRGTGSPLHFGNGTRLTVT.

This clone occurred a few times. The chain is built from TRBV14 and TRBJ2-7, with TRBD1 matching 7 bases. Unmatched junction bases numbered 6, after V lost 4 bases and J lost 6 bases. Germline V gene data show CDR1 as SGHDN and CDR2 as FVKESK. CDR3 length equals 13 residues. The CDR3 region has the DNA TGTGCCAGCAGCCGTTTGACAGGGACCGAGCAGTACTTC. Its translation is CASSRLTGTEQYF. Together with reference TRBV14 and TRBJ2-7, the CDR3 gives the full variable domain: EAGVTQFPSHSVIEKGQTVTLRCDPISGHDNLYWYRRVMGKEIKFLLHFVKESKQDESGMPNNRFLAERTGGTYSTLKVQPAELEDSGVYFCASSRLTGTEQYFGPGTRLTVT.

This clone was seen ten or more times. The rearrangement uses TRBV7-9 and TRBJ2-1; TRBD2 matches 9 bases. Per the germline V gene, CDR1 is SEHNR and CDR2 is FQNEAQ (reference sequence). After removal of 1 base from V and 7 bases from J, the junction contained 5 bases not matched to a gene. The CDR3 is made up of 15 amino acids. The CDR3 DNA sequence: TGTGCCAGCAGCTTAGGCGGGGGGGCACTAAATGAGCAGTTCTTC. It codes for CASSLGGGALNEQFF. Full variable domain (rest looked up from reference TRBV7-9 and TRBJ2-1): DTGVSQNPRHKITKRGQNVTFRCDPISEHNRLYWYRQTLGQGPEFLTYFQNEAQLEKSRLLSDRFSAERPKGSFSTLEIQRTEQGDSAMYLCASSLGGGALNEQFFGPGTRLTVL.

The chain has TRBV6-2 or TRBV6-3 and TRBJ2-3; the D is unclear. Trimming took off 4 bases at V and 2 bases at J, with 7 bases between the two ends. The germline gives CDR1 MNHEY, CDR2 SVGEGT. The CDR3 is 13 residues long. The CDR3, as DNA: TGTGCCAGCAGTTCGGTCGACACAGATACGCAGTATTTT. Its translation is CASSSVDTDTQYF.

CDR3 loop: CASSRQYSGNTIYF. In nucleotides, the CDR3 is TGTGCCAGCAGCAGACAGTACTCTGGAAACACCATATATTTT. V gene TRBV9 combines with J gene TRBJ1-3; the D gene is possibly TRBD1 (5 bases). Trimming pared 4 bases from V and 0 bases from J, leaving 8 bases between. CDR3 length: 14 amino acids. Germline values: CDR1 SGDLS, CDR2 YYNGEE.